These 15 T cell receptor beta chains share one sample of origin, sequenced in a study of blood T cells in healthy people across ages (dated by TCRdb to the mid-2010s). Library preparation employed 5' RACE. For sequencing, an Illumina HiSeq 2500 was employed. A second PCR of roughly 6 to 12 cycles was performed with a sample-barcoded 5' primer and a J-beta primer mix. Through fastp at Q25 and MiXCR, TCRdb rebuilt clones from the public reads, retaining in-frame beta chains. CDR3 protein duplicates are merged, each entry listing the most common genes and DNA. This sample has about 1.8 million distinct CDR3 sequences in its table, and 40% to 55% of those were observed once. The top ten hold around 2.1% of the sample. Source material: blood. The receptors derive from a woman between 40 and 50 years old in good health.

The chain uses TRBV27 and TRBJ2-5; D is perhaps TRBD2 (5 bases). V shed 7 bases and J shed 4 bases, with 10 bases lying between them. Germline assignment: CDR1 MNHEY and CDR2 SMNVEV (reference sequence). The CDR3 runs to 12 residues. The CDR3 region has the DNA TGTGCCAGCAAAACCGGAGGAGAGACCCAGTACTTC. This codes for CASKTGGETQYF.

The V call is TRBV7-9, the J call TRBJ2-5; D unclear. Germline V gene sequence: CDR1 SEHNR, CDR2 FQNEAQ (reference sequence). Deletions cut 5 bases from V and 5 bases from J, with 18 bases between. This CDR3 has 15 residues. CDR3 loop: CASSAPLASPETQYF. The DNA for the CDR3 is TGTGCCAGCAGCGCCCCTTTAGCTTCCCCGGAGACCCAGTACTTC.

The V and J genes are TRBV12-3 or TRBV12-4 and TRBJ2-1; 8 nucleotides align to TRBD2. The J segment lost 4 bases and the V segment lost 3 bases, leaving 8 bases of the junction unmatched. The length of the CDR3 is 16 residues. The CDR3 protein is CASSFLAGGGYNEQFF. DNA for the CDR3: TGTGCCAGCAGTTTCCTAGCCGGGGGGGGATACAATGAGCAGTTCTTC.

V usage is TRBV29-1 and J usage is TRBJ1-5; 11 bases align to TRBD1. The CDR3 sequence is 13 residues long. Germline V gives CDR1 SQVTM, CDR2 ANQGSEA. V dropped 7 bases and J dropped 6; count of bases not matched to a gene: 5. The DNA for the CDR3 is TGCAGCGCCGGGACAGGGGGAGGTCAGCCCCAGCATTTT. Protein product: CSAGTGGGQPQHF. Full variable domain (rest looked up from reference TRBV29-1 and TRBJ1-5): SAVISQKPSRDICQRGTSLTIQCQVDSQVTMMFWYRQQPGQSLTLIATANQGSEATYESGFVIDKFPISRPNLTFSTLTVSNMSPEDSSIYLCSAGTGGGQPQHFGDGTRLSIL.

There are a few counts of this clonotype. The rearrangement joins TRBV5-1 to TRBJ2-3; possible D gene TRBD1, 6 bases. CDR3 length equals 16 residues. Trimming left V 1 base short and J 5 bases short, with 17 bases between. Germline assignment: CDR1 SGHRS and CDR2 YFSETQ. This CDR3 is CASSLPMGAEKDTQYF. DNA for the CDR3: TGCGCCAGCAGCTTGCCTATGGGGGCGGAGAAAGATACGCAGTATTTT.

This chain uses TRBV20-1 with TRBJ2-5, with 7 bases that match TRBD2. The ends lost 5 bases at V and 3 bases at J; junction bases unmatched: 6. CDR1 DFQATT and CDR2 SNEGSKA come from the germline V gene (reference sequence). CDR3 length: 13 residues. In DNA, the CDR3 is TGCAGTGCTTCACGAGCGGGGAAAGAGACCCAGTACTTC. It translates to CSASRAGKETQYF.

Only a few counts were recorded for this clonotype. This rearrangement joins TRBV27 to TRBJ2-7; 9 bases are a match to TRBD2. Unmatched junction bases numbered 8, after V lost 6 bases and J lost 2 bases. CDR1 is MNHEY, CDR2 SMNVEV, per germline (reference sequence). This CDR3 has 15 amino acids. The CDR3 DNA follows: TGTGCCAGCAGGAAGAGCGGGGGGCCCACCTACGAGCAGTACTTC. Encoded protein: CASRKSGGPTYEQYF.

J is TRBJ2-7 and V is TRBV28, with 7 bases fitting TRBD1. The CDR3 runs 13 residues. Germline values: CDR1 MDHEN, CDR2 SYDVKM. The trim removed 6 bases at V and 3 bases at J, leaving 5 bases unmatched. This chain's CDR3 is CASRKGANYEQYF. The CDR3 DNA is TGTGCCAGCAGGAAGGGGGCGAACTACGAGCAGTACTTC. Full variable domain (missing parts from reference TRBV28 and TRBJ2-7): DVKVTQSSRYLVKRTGEKVFLECVQDMDHENMFWYRQDPGLGLRLIYFSYDVKMKEKGDIPEGYSVSREKKERFSLILESASTNQTSMYLCASRKGANYEQYFGPGTRLTVT.

V usage is TRBV6-1 and J usage is TRBJ2-7, with D possibly TRBD1 on 6 matching bases. CDR3 length: 14 amino acids. V gave up 8 bases and J gave up 0 bases, with 14 bases separating them. Per the germline V gene, CDR1 is MNHNS and CDR2 is SASEGT. CDR3: CASHRDMSSYEQYF. The CDR3 DNA reads as TGTGCCAGCCATCGGGACATGAGCTCCTACGAGCAGTACTTC.

A few counts support this clonotype. The chain uses TRBV28 and TRBJ2-7; perhaps D is TRBD1 or TRBD2 (5 bases each). V lost 8 bases and J 6 bases, leaving 26 bases between the germline ends. Per the germline V gene, CDR1 is MDHEN and CDR2 is SYDVKM. There are 16 residues in the CDR3. The DNA for the CDR3 is TGTGCCAGCCGAGTACTCTCCGGGACCACAAGCCGCGAGCAGTACTTC. This translates into CASRVLSGTTSREQYF.

V is TRBV5-6 and J is TRBJ2-3; weak D call: TRBD2 (5 bases). Trimming took off 1 base at V and 4 bases at J, with 16 bases between the two ends. CDR3 length: 16 amino acids. Germline lookup yields CDR1 SGHDT and CDR2 YYEEEE. Here the CDR3 reads CASSLQDQAEADTQYF. Written as DNA, the CDR3 is TGTGCCAGCAGCTTGCAAGACCAAGCGGAGGCAGATACGCAGTATTTT.

The gene calls are TRBV4-2 and TRBJ1-2, with D tentatively TRBD1 (5 bases). V gave up 0 bases and J gave up 2 bases, with 13 bases separating them. This CDR3 contains 16 residues. Germline V gene sequence: CDR1 LGHNA, CDR2 YNFKEQ. This CDR3 reads CASSQDHQGKNYGYTF. Here the CDR3 DNA reads TGTGCCAGCAGCCAAGATCATCAGGGAAAGAACTATGGCTACACCTTC.

This clonotype has only one observation. One end of the junction is discordant with germline, which a read error may explain. The V gene is TRBV7-2, the J gene TRBJ2-5, with D possibly being TRBD2 (5 bases). The CDR3 is made up of 14 amino acids. Per the germline V gene, CDR1 is SGHTA and CDR2 is FQGNSA. The DNA of the CDR3 is TGTGCCAGCAGTATGACTCTAGCCCAAGGGACCCAGTACTTC. It codes for CASSMTLAQGTQYF.

The chain is built from TRBV4-1 and TRBJ2-3; maybe TRBD2 (5 bases). The CDR3 length is 15 residues. Per the germline V gene, CDR1 is MGHRA and CDR2 is YSYEKL. Deletions cut 0 bases from V and 5 bases from J, with 12 bases between. The CDR3 DNA is TGCGCCAGCAGCCAAGAAAAACAAGGAGGAGATACGCAGTATTTT. Its translation is CASSQEKQGGDTQYF.

The chain links TRBV7-2 to TRBJ2-7; 7 bases map to TRBD2. Judging by the DNA end, TRBJ2-5 fits better; the J call may be wrong. Germline CDR1 reads SGHTA; CDR2 reads FQGNSA. The CDR3 has 14 amino acids. This CDR3 reads CASSSTKRGETQYF. Here the CDR3 DNA reads TGTGCCAGCAGCTCGACGAAGCGGGGTGAGACCCAGTACTTC.